This T cell receptor beta chain comes out of a study of blood T cell repertoires in COVID-19. Study-wide context: There were acute and convalescent COVID-19 samples, and they came from the United States, Italy and Spain. PBMCs, B-cell-depleted T cells, or T cells provided the cDNA or gDNA that made up the material.

Profiled with immunoSEQ multiplex PCR; TCRdb holds only in-frame clones, not every one. The repertoire holds 75,000 to 100,000 clones, with roughly nine tenths as singletons. The trim removed 10 bases at V and 0 bases at J, leaving 5 bases unmatched. Germline V gene lookup returns CDR1 ENHRY and CDR2 SYGVKD. The CDR3 spans 14 residues. The specimen sequenced was peripheral blood. The TCR originated in a man between 65 and 85 years old with acute or convalescent COVID-19. The chain is built from TRBV10-3 and TRBJ2-3; 9 bases line up with TRBD2. The CDR3 here is CATRLAVSTDTQYF. The CDR3 coding sequence is TGTGCCACCCGACTAGCGGTTAGCACAGATACGCAGTATTTT.